This T cell receptor beta chain emerged from a study of CD8 T cells in Susac syndrome. Random hexamers were used to reverse transcribe the RNA input (0.5 to 1 ug). TCRdb itself ran the immunoSEQ multiplex PCR reads through MiXCR, one entry per CDR3 protein. The data show about 300,000 distinct CDR3 sequences, around 89% seen once. V shed 5 bases, J shed 0 bases, and the junction held 12 bases outside the gene matches. The CDR3 runs 18 residues. Germline values: CDR1 LNHNV, CDR2 YYDKDF (reference sequence). The chain carries TRBV15 and TRBJ1-5, with 8 positions matching TRBD1. The sequencing input was CD8+ T cells from PBMCs. The receptor comes from a human donor with multiple sclerosis. In nucleotides, the CDR3 is TGTGCCACCAGCGTTTCTTCGGACAGGGACTATAGCAATCAGCCCCAGCATTTT. It specifies CATSVSSDRDYSNQPQHF.